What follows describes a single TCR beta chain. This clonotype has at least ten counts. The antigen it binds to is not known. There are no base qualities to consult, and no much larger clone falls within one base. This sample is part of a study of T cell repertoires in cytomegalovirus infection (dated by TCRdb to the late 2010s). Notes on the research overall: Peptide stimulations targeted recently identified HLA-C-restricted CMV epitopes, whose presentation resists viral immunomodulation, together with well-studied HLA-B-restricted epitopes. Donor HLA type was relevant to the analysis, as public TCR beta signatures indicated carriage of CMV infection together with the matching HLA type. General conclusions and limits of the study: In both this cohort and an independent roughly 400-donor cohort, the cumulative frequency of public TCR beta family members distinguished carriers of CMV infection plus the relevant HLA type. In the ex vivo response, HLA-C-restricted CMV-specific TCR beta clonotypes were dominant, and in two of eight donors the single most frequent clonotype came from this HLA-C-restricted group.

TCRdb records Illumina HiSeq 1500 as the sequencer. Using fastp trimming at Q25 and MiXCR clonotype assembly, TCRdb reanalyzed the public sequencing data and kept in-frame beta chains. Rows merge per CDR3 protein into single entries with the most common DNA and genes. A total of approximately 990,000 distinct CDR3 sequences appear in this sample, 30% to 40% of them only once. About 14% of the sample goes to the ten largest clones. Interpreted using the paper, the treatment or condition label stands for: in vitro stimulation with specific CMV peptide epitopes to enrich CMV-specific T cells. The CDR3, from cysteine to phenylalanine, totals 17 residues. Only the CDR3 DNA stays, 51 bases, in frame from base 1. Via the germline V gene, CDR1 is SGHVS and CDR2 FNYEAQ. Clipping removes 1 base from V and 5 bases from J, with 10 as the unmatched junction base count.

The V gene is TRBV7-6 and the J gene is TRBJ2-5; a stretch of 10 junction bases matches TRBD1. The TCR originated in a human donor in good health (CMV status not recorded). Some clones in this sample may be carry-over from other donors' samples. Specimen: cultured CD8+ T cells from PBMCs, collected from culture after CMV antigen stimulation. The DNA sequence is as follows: TGTGCCAGCAGCTTAGGGGCCGGGACAGGGGTTGGCGAGACCCAGTACTTC. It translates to CASSLGAGTGVGETQYF.